This entry features one TCR beta chain sequence. What it binds is not known. The sample belongs to a study of T cell responses to AZD1222 COVID-19 vaccine. Study-wide findings and caveats: Reportedly, close to half of spike-specific TCRs are directed against unmutated variant regions. Once two AZD1222 doses were given, Spike-specific TCR breadth and depth went up.

TCRdb's table, derived via immunoSEQ multiplex PCR, lists solely in-frame clones and lacks some. The sample has about 120,000 clones, around 85% seen once. Trimming removed 6 bases at V and 6 bases at J, with 3 bases between. This CDR3 is built from 11 residues. Germline lookup yields CDR1 MDHEN and CDR2 SYDVKM. Sequenced here: peripheral blood, sampled on day 0 of AZD1222 vaccination. The clonotype was recovered from an adult in good health. The chain combines TRBV28 with TRBJ1-6; D is ambiguous. The CDR3 nucleotides are TGTGCCAGCAGGGGTAATTCACCCCTCCACTTT. Translating gives CASRGNSPLHF.